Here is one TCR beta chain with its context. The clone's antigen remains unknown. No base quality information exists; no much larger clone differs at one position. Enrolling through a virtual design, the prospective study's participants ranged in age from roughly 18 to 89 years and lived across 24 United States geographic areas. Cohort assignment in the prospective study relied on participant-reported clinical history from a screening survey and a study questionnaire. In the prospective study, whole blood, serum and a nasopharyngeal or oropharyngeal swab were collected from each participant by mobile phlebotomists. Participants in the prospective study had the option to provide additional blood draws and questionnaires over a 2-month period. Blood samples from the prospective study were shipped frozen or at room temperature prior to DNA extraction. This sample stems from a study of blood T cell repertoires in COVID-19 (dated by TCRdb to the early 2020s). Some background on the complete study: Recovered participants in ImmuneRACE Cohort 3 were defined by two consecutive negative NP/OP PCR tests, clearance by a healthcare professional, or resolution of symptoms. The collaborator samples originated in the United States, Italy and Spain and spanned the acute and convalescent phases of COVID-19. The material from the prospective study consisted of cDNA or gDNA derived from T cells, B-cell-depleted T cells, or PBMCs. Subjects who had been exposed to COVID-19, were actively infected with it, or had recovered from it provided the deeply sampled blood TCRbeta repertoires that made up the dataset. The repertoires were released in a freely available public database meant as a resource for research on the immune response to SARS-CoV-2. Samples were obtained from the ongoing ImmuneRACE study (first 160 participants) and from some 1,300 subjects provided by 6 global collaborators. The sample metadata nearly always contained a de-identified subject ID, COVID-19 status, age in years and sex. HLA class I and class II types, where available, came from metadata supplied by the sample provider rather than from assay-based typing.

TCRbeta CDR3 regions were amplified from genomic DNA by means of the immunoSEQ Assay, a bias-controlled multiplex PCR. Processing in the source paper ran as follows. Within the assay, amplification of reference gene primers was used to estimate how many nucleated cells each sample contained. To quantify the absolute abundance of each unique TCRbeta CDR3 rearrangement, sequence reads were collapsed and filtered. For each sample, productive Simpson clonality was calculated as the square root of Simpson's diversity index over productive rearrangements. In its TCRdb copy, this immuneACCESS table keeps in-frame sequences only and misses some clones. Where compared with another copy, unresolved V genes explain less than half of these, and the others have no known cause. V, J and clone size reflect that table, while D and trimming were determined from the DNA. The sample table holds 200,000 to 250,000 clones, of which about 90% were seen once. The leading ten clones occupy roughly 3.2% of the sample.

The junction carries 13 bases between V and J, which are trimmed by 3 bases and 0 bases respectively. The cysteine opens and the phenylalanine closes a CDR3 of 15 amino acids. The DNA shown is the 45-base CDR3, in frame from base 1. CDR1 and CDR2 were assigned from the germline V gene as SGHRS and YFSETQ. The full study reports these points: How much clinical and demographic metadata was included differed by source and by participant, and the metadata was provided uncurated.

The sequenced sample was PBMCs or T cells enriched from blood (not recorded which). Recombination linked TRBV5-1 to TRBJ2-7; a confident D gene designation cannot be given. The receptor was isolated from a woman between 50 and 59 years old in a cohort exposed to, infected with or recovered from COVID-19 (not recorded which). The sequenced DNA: TGCGCCAGCAGCTCCGGGTCCGCAAGCTCCTACGAGCAGTACTTC. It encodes CASSSGSASSYEQYF.